The T cell receptor beta chain described here comes from a study of cytomegalovirus exposure and HLA in healthy donors. Study-wide background: Of the donors genotyped, approximately 410 in all, 65% to 90% fell in the Caucasian-associated ancestry cluster.

Broader study findings: TCR beta chain V- and J-gene trimming was linked, in a later analysis, to a missense variant in DCLRE1C. Donors belonging to an Asian-associated ancestry cluster reportedly showed fewer N-insertions in productive TCRs than the approximately 700-donor mean, according to what a later analysis found.

Concerning this clone itself: Its antigen is not identified.

The PCR contained 60 Vbeta and 13 Jbeta primers. The method was immunoSEQ multiplex PCR; TCRdb's version includes in-frame clones alone and lacks a portion of them. In the table there are fewer than 150,000 clones, about three quarters of which are singletons. Sequencing was carried out using PBMCs. The receptor was isolated from a woman in her 30s in good health and CMV-seronegative.

CDR3 DNA sequence: TGCGCCAGCAGCCCCAAGCTTCGGAGTGCTGGGGCCAACGTCCTGACTTTC. This sequence encodes CASSPKLRSAGANVLTF. The chain joins TRBV4-1 to TRBJ2-6; no clear D gene. The germline V gene has CDR1 MGHRA and CDR2 YSYEKL. V lost 4 bases and J 2 bases, leaving 15 bases between the germline ends. This CDR3 spans 17 amino acids.